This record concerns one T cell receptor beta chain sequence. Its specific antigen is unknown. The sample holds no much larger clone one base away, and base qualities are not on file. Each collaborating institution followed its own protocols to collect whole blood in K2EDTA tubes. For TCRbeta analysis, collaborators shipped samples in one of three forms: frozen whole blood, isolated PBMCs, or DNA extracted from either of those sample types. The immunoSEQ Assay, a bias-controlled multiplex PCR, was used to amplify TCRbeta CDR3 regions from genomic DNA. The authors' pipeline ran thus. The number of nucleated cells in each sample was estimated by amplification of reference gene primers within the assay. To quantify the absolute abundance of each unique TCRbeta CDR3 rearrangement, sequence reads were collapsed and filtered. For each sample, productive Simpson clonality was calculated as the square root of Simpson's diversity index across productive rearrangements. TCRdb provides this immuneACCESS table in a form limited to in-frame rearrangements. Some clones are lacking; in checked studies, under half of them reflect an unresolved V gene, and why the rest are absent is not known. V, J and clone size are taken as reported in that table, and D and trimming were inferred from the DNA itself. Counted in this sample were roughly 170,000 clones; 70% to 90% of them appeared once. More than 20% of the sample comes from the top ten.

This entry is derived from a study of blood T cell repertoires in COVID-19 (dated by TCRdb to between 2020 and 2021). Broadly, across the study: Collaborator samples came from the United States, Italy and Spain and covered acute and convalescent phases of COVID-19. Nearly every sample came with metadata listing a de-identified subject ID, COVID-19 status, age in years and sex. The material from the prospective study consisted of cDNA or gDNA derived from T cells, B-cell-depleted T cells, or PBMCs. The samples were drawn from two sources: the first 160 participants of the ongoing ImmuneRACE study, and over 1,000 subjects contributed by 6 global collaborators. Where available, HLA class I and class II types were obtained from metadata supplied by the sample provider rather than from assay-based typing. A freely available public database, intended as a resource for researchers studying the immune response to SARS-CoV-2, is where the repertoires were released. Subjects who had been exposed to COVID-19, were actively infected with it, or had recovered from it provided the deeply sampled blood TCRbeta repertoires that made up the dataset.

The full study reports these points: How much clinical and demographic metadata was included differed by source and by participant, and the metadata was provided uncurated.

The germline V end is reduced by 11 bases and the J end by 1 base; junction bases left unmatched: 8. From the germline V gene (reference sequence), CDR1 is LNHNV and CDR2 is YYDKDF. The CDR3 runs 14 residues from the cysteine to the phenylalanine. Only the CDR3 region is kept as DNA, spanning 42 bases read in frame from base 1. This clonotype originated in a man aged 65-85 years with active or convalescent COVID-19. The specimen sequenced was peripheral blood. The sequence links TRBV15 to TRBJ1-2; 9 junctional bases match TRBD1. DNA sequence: TGTGCCCCCCCGGGACAGGGTTTTAACTATGGCTACACCTTC. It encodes CAPPGQGFNYGYTF.